This TCR beta chain was captured by sequencing in a study of blood T cells in healthy people across ages. V lost 4 bases to trimming and J lost 13 bases; unmatched junction nucleotides: 6. The CDR3 length is 12 residues. Germline CDR1 and CDR2: SGHRS and YFSETQ. Per sample, extraction of total RNA gave at least 5 micrograms in every case. As to this clonotype: Its matching antigen is unknown.

Regarding the study as a whole: When one million T cells were used, diversity estimates were thought to be underestimates.

Combining a sample-barcoded 5' primer with a J-beta primer mix, a second PCR ran for roughly 6 to 11 cycles. Each cDNA molecule was tagged by a template-switch adaptor with 12 random nucleotides. TCRdb fed the 5' RACE reads into MiXCR, producing one record per CDR3 protein. Among about 1,000,000 distinct CDR3 sequences, 40% to 45% were seen once, and the ten largest hold approximately 19%. This chain links TRBV5-1 with TRBJ2-1; 9 bases fit TRBD1. The source of this sequence is an older woman in good health. Sequences were obtained from blood. In DNA form, the CDR3 reads TGCGCCAGCAGCCGAACGGGACAGGGACAGTTCTTC. Residues: CASSRTGQGQFF.